What follows are 22 T cell receptor beta chains derived from one specimen sequenced in a study of cytomegalovirus exposure and HLA in healthy donors. PCR amplification relied on 60 Vbeta primers (plus 13 Jbeta primers). Clones were read by immunoSEQ multiplex PCR, and TCRdb kept only the in-frame ones, dropping some. This sample's clone table lists 130,000 or so clones. Sample: PBMCs. The receptors originated from a middle-aged woman in good health and CMV-seronegative.

The chain couples TRBV4-2 to TRBJ2-2; 8 nucleotides align to TRBD1. The J segment lost 6 bases and the V segment lost 1 base, leaving 10 bases of the junction unmatched. Germline V gene lookup returns CDR1 LGHNA and CDR2 YNFKEQ. The CDR3 is made up of 17 amino acids. This chain's CDR3 is CASSQVLGQGMAGELFF. In DNA form, the CDR3 reads TGTGCCAGCAGCCAAGTTTTAGGACAGGGAATGGCCGGGGAGCTGTTTTTT.

The gene calls are TRBV29-1 and TRBJ2-2, with D hard to call. This CDR3 has 13 residues. The V end lost 5 bases, the J end lost 0 bases, and 7 bases lay between the germline ends. CDR1 and CDR2 from the germline V gene are SQVTM and ANQGSEA. The CDR3 spells CSVQVSNTGELFF. In DNA form, the CDR3 reads TGCAGCGTTCAGGTATCGAACACCGGGGAGCTGTTTTTT.

Here the CDR3 reads CASTVWAGGYTF. DNA for the CDR3: TGTGCCAGCACCGTTTGGGCGGGTGGCTACACCTTC. The chain combines TRBV28 with TRBJ1-2; D is unclear. The CDR3 runs to 12 residues. Germline V gives CDR1 MDHEN, CDR2 SYDVKM. V was trimmed by 7 bases and J by 7 bases, leaving 13 bases between them.

The chain is built from TRBV28 and TRBJ1-3; the D gene is possibly TRBD1 (5 bases). The CDR3 has 14 residues. Trimming took off 3 bases at V and 5 bases at J, with 11 bases between the two ends. Germline V lookup: CDR1 MDHEN, CDR2 SYDVKM. The CDR3 protein is CASSLVAGRNTIYF. DNA of the CDR3: TGTGCCAGCAGTTTGGTGGCAGGGAGAAACACCATATATTTT. The whole variable domain, remainder taken from reference TRBV28 and TRBJ1-3, is DVKVTQSSRYLVKRTGEKVFLECVQDMDHENMFWYRQDPGLGLRLIYFSYDVKMKEKGDIPEGYSVSREKKERFSLILESASTNQTSMYLCASSLVAGRNTIYFGEGSWLTVV.

The V call is TRBV9, the J call TRBJ2-3; the match to TRBD2 covers 13 bases. CDR3 size: 15 residues. V shed 0 bases and J 9 bases; nucleotides not matched to a gene: 4. Germline CDR1 reads SGDLS; CDR2 reads YYNGEE. The CDR3 is CASSVAETSGGTQYF. Written as DNA, the CDR3 is TGTGCCAGCAGCGTAGCGGAGACTAGCGGGGGGACGCAGTATTTT.

The chain combines TRBV10-3 with TRBJ1-6, with 8 bases matching TRBD1. Germline V gives CDR1 ENHRY, CDR2 SYGVKD. This CDR3 contains 16 residues. The V and J ends lost 2 bases and 7 bases, in that order; junction bases with no gene match: 7. CDR3 region: CAISERTGLGNSPLHF. CDR3 in DNA: TGTGCCATCAGTGAGCGGACAGGGTTGGGGAATTCACCCCTCCACTTT.

This chain links TRBV7-3 with TRBJ2-3, with TRBD2 identical over 15 bases. Germline V lookup: CDR1 SGHTA, CDR2 FQGTGA. CDR3 length: 19 amino acids. With V trimmed by 3 bases and J by 1 base, 8 bases remained unmatched. CDR3: CASSLGLAGGSMGTDTQYF. CDR3 nucleotide sequence: TGTGCCAGCAGCTTGGGACTAGCGGGGGGCTCGATGGGCACAGATACGCAGTATTTT.

The chain couples TRBV28 to TRBJ1-2; the match to TRBD1 covers 8 bases. Germline V lookup: CDR1 MDHEN, CDR2 SYDVKM. This CDR3 has 14 residues. The J segment lost 8 bases and the V segment lost 5 bases, leaving 10 bases of the junction unmatched. In nucleotides, the CDR3 is TGTGCCAGCAGTCTTCCAGGGGGCACGAAAGGCTACACCTTC. The encoded protein is CASSLPGGTKGYTF.

The chain employs TRBV19 and TRBJ2-1, with TRBD1 as a possible D gene (5 bases). The germline CDR1 and CDR2 sequences are LNHDA and SQIVND (reference sequence). V lost 3 bases, J lost 3 bases, and 12 bases lay in between. The CDR3 length is 15 residues. The CDR3 spells CASSMEGAVYNEQFF. The CDR3 coding sequence is TGTGCCAGTAGTATGGAAGGGGCCGTCTACAATGAGCAGTTCTTC.

The rearrangement links TRBV7-2 to TRBJ1-1; D gene uncertain. Per the germline V gene, CDR1 is SGHTA and CDR2 is FQGNSA. The V and J ends lost 5 bases and 3 bases respectively, with 19 bases between them. The CDR3 covers 16 residues. The CDR3 DNA sequence: TGTGCCAGCAGCCACTCGGGAGCCCCCGGGGACACTGAAGCTTTCTTT. Protein product: CASSHSGAPGDTEAFF.

V is TRBV29-1 and J is TRBJ1-5, with 7 nucleotides matching TRBD1. The germline V gene encodes CDR1 SQVTM and CDR2 ANQGSEA. The junction had 7 bases not matched to a gene; V was cut back by 4 bases and J by 1 base. The CDR3 extends over 15 amino acids. CDR3 nucleotide sequence: TGCAGCGTTGGAACGACAGGGACGAGCAATCAGCCCCAGCATTTT. Translated, it gives CSVGTTGTSNQPQHF.

The chain links TRBV19 to TRBJ2-1; D uncertain. The V and J ends lost 8 bases and 1 base respectively, with 12 bases between them. The CDR3 runs 14 residues. Germline assignment: CDR1 LNHDA and CDR2 SQIVND (reference sequence). In DNA form, the CDR3 reads TGTGCCAGTCAACGGTCGGTTTCCTACAATGAGCAGTTCTTC. Translated: CASQRSVSYNEQFF.

The chain joins TRBV21-1 to TRBJ2-7; the table's D call, TRBD1, has no DNA check behind it. TRBV21-1 has pseudogene status. The CDR3 is 16 residues long. The CDR3 DNA is TGTGCCAGCAGCAGAGGATCACAGGGGGCGATTAACGAGCAGTACGTC. It translates to CASSRGSQGAINEQYV.

The chain carries TRBV7-9 and TRBJ2-7; D gene uncertain. Trimming stripped 0 bases from V and 2 bases from J, with 5 bases between. Germline CDR1 is SEHNR and CDR2 is FQNEAQ (reference sequence). The CDR3 has 13 amino acids. The CDR3 DNA sequence: TGTGCCAGCAGCTTAGCATCCGCCTACGAGCAGTACTTC. This translates into CASSLASAYEQYF.

The CDR3 sequence: CASSQDPPGQGSTDTQYF. The CDR3 coding sequence is TGTGCCAGCAGCCAAGATCCGCCGGGACAGGGCAGCACAGATACGCAGTATTTT. The chain has TRBV4-2 and TRBJ2-3; 9 bases fit TRBD1. V dropped 0 bases and J dropped 0; count of bases not matched to a gene: 7. The CDR3 runs 18 residues. In germline, CDR1 is LGHNA, CDR2 YNFKEQ.

The chain recombines TRBV29-1 with TRBJ2-7; possibly TRBD2 for D (5 bases). The CDR3 spans 10 residues. Germline values: CDR1 SQVTM, CDR2 ANQGSEA. V was cut by 4 bases and J by 6 bases, with 7 bases left in between. The CDR3 DNA reads TGCAGCGTTGGAGGGCGCGAGCAGTACTTC. Amino acid sequence: CSVGGREQYF.

This chain uses TRBV11-2 with TRBJ2-3; a possible D gene is TRBD1 (6 bases). CDR1 is SGHAT and CDR2 is FQNNGV in the germline V gene. V lost 4 bases, J lost 3 bases, and 20 bases lay in between. This CDR3 spans 17 amino acids. CDR3 coding DNA: TGTGCCAGCAGCTCCCAAAAGACAGGCGGCAGGACAGATACGCAGTATTTT. Its translation is CASSSQKTGGRTDTQYF.

The V call is TRBV28, the J call TRBJ1-5; TRBD1 might be the D (6 bases). Per the germline V gene, CDR1 is MDHEN and CDR2 is SYDVKM. V lost 3 bases, J lost 6 bases, and 12 bases lay in between. The CDR3 length is 14 residues. CDR3 DNA: TGTGCCAGCAGTTTGCTCACAGGGATTCAGCCCCAGCATTTT. This translates into CASSLLTGIQPQHF.

V is TRBV7-9 and J is TRBJ1-2; perhaps TRBD1 as D (5 bases). The CDR3 spans 15 residues. Germline CDR1 is SEHNR and CDR2 is FQNEAQ (reference sequence). V dropped 6 bases and J dropped 0 bases, with 14 bases sitting between them. The CDR3 loop is CASSYRGRANYGYTF. CDR3 DNA sequence: TGTGCCAGCAGTTATAGGGGCAGAGCTAACTATGGCTACACCTTC.

The chain combines TRBV7-9 with TRBJ1-4; 7 bases align to TRBD1. The germline CDR1 and CDR2 sequences are SEHNR and FQNEAQ (reference sequence). The CDR3 sequence is 13 residues long. The ends lost 5 bases at V and 6 bases at J; junction bases unmatched: 3. CDR3 in amino acids: CASSLGTDEKLFF. The CDR3 DNA sequence: TGTGCCAGCAGCCTCGGGACAGATGAAAAACTGTTTTTT. The complete variable domain, with remaining parts taken from reference TRBV7-9 and TRBJ1-4, reads DTGVSQNPRHKITKRGQNVTFRCDPISEHNRLYWYRQTLGQGPEFLTYFQNEAQLEKSRLLSDRFSAERPKGSFSTLEIQRTEQGDSAMYLCASSLGTDEKLFFGSGTQLSVL.

CDR3 DNA: TGTGCCAGCAGCTTAACCCGTGGACAGGGGGCGCGCACTGAAGCTTTCTTT. Residues: CASSLTRGQGARTEAFF. The V call is TRBV7-2, the J call TRBJ1-1; TRBD1 agrees at 11 bases. The CDR3 has 17 amino acids. Germline trimming cut 2 bases from V and 4 bases from J; bases unmatched to any gene: 9. Germline assignment: CDR1 SGHTA and CDR2 FQGNSA. The entire variable domain, with the rest obtained from reference TRBV7-2 and TRBJ1-1, is as follows: GAGVSQSPSNKVTEKGKDVELRCDPISGHTALYWYRQSLGQGLEFLIYFQGNSAPDKSGLPSDRFSAERTGGSVSTLTIQRTQQEDSAVYLCASSLTRGQGARTEAFFGQGTRLTVV.

This chain links TRBV27 with TRBJ1-6, with D perhaps TRBD1 (6 bases). Trimming removed 2 bases from V and 10 bases from J, with 12 bases in between. The CDR3 loop spans 14 amino acids. CDR1 MNHEY and CDR2 SMNVEV come from the germline V gene (reference sequence). CDR3 sequence reads: CASSLGGAPSPLHF. The CDR3, as DNA: TGTGCCAGCAGTTTAGGGGGGGCTCCATCACCCCTCCACTTT.